This T cell receptor beta chain appears in the sequencing data of a study of cytomegalovirus exposure and HLA in healthy donors. Here immunoSEQ multiplex PCR was the method, and the copy in TCRdb shows in-frame clones only, minus some. The sample lists over 85,000 clones; roughly 95% were seen once. As regards this clone: The identical CDR3 is also encoded by other nucleotide sequences in the sample.

The CDR3 is made up of 12 amino acids. Between the trimmed V and J ends, which lost 0 bases and 5 bases, there was a span of 7 bases. Germline lookup yields CDR1 GTSNPN and CDR2 SVGIG (reference sequence). The genes are TRBV30 and TRBJ1-2; D is perhaps TRBD1 (5 bases). This TCR derives from a young woman in good health and CMV-seronegative. The sample taken for sequencing was PBMCs. CDR3 sequence: CAWSVRGYGYTF. CDR3 nucleotide sequence: TGTGCCTGGAGTGTTCGGGGGTATGGCTACACCTTC.